This T cell receptor (beta chain) was recovered during a study of beta chain features in type 1 diabetes (dated by TCRdb to the late 2010s). General notes on the study: Mean age, gender distribution, total cell number and subset yield were not different between patients and healthy donors. The study compared TCRB repertoires of sorted circulating CD4+ T cell subsets between recently diagnosed type 1 diabetes patients and matched healthy donors. A total of roughly 98,000,000 sorted cells were examined across all samples, and RNA yield correlated strongly with the number of cells per subset. Regulatory and stem cell-like memory subsets were obtained from only 8 patients and roughly 8 healthy donors, while naive and central memory subsets were obtained from all 28 donors. General conclusions and limits of the study: A moderate but significant shortening of TCRB CDR3 length was observed in type 1 diabetes patients in all four CD4+ subsets. Fewer insertions and more nucleotide deletions at VDJ recombination sites were observed in patients with type 1 diabetes, implying thymic rearrangement abnormalities. Naive, central memory and regulatory TCRB repertoires appeared to be more similar among patients than among healthy donors. Because cDNA rather than genomic DNA was sequenced, highly expressing activated cells could have been over-represented, although no difference in activation and CD3 levels was found between groups. HLA sub-analyses involved small numbers of individuals, so any influence of HLA type on TCRB rearrangement remained unresolved. Shorter templates might have been favored by PCR, but patient and control samples were amplified and corrected together, so both groups would have been affected equally by any skew.

This clone was observed many times. Its target antigen remains unknown. No base-level quality is on record; no much larger clone is a single base apart. The entire isolated RNA was reverse transcribed using the High Capacity cDNA Reverse Transcription Kit, and thus expressed TCRB transcripts were sequenced. Stem cell-like memory T cell samples underwent survey-depth immunoSEQ sequencing, averaging roughly 1 million total reads per sample. Sorted cells were lysed in RLT buffer, and RNA was extracted using DNase-treated RNeasy Micro or Mini kits according to cell number. Each cell subset was processed separately to prevent cross-contamination, with patient and healthy donor samples processed together. Using the immunoSEQ multiplex PCR, TCRB sequences were amplified from cDNA into 87-bp fragments spanning the CDR3 region. Sequencing of the amplicons was performed on the Illumina HiSeq platform. In the source study's methods: Synthetic template baselines were used to correct PCR bias computationally, reads within Hamming distance 2 were collapsed, and singletons that could not be merged were discarded. Reads were aligned against IMGT to assign V, D and J genes, CDR3 length and insertions or deletions at six rearrangement sites. Within each subset, clonotype counts were normalized to sorted cell number, and only after that were true diversity and Gini coefficients computed with the tcR R package. Repertoire sharing was quantified using the overlap coefficient calculated on TCRB nucleotide sequences. The clones in this table, taken by TCRdb from immuneACCESS, are in-frame only. Not every clone is retained; where verified, under half of the shortfall comes from an unresolved V gene, and the cause of the rest is unknown. V and J calls and clone size are copied from that table; D and trimming were computed from the DNA. This sample holds tens of thousands of clones; roughly 31% were observed only once. The top ten constitute 0.35% to 0.45% of the sample.

CDR1 and CDR2 (LGHNA, YNFKEQ) derive from the germline V gene. The V and J ends are trimmed by 0 bases and 5 bases, leaving 5 bases between them. Counted from cysteine to phenylalanine, this CDR3 has 13 amino acids. CDR3 DNA only is kept here, 39 bases in frame from base 1. A single peripheral blood draw of 95 to 150 mL on average was collected from each donor into heparinised tubes. A BD FACSAria II was used to sort naive, central memory, regulatory and stem cell-like memory CD4+ T cells with a panel that included CD45RO, CCR7, CD25, CD127, CD95 and CD27. Every sorted population had a purity above 95%. PBMCs were isolated immediately by Lymphoprep density gradient centrifugation and stained directly without culture. To minimize batch effects, samples were stained and sorted in pairs, one healthy donor with one patient per experiment.

The receptor chain draws on TRBV4-2 and TRBJ2-1; no D gene is confidently identified. The sequence derives from a woman aged 18-30 years in good health. The sequenced material came from stem cell memory CD4+ T cells from blood. The label giving this sample's cell subset or site can be read as: stem cell-like memory CD4+ T cells. CDR3 protein: CASSQESDNEQFF. In nucleotides, the sequence is TGTGCCAGCAGCCAAGAGAGCGACAATGAGCAGTTCTTC.